This TCR beta chain was documented in a study of graft-versus-host responses after intestinal transplantation (dated by TCRdb to the early 2020s). Some background on the complete study: The transplants that recipients got were multivisceral, liver-intestinal, or isolated intestinal. Graft-versus-host and host-versus-graft alloreactive T cell clones were tracked in the graft, circulation and bone marrow after intestinal transplantation using bulk TCR-beta CDR3 sequencing. Of the 20 to 30 intestinal transplant recipients enrolled in the cohort, one of whom was a retransplant, 3 patients without pretransplant specimens were excluded. Rather than being sequenced by the commercial service, samples from three later patients were sequenced in-house on an Illumina MiSeq and processed with MiXCR. Alloreactive clones were identified by sequencing pre-transplant mixed lymphocyte reaction products and comparing them with unstimulated pre-transplant donor and recipient T cells. Anti-thymocyte globulin induction was given to all recipients, followed by maintenance tacrolimus and steroids for two to four years. Donor T cell macrochimerism was defined as a peak of at least 4% donor T cells among recipient peripheral blood mononuclear cells. Summary of the overall study and its limitations: The conclusions were limited by the relatively low number and heterogeneity of the intestinal transplant patients. Early after transplant, peak levels of circulating GvH clones were associated with declines in HvG clones. GvH clones were found in recipient bone marrow, and some of the GvH clones appeared earlier in ileal mucosa or blood, which is consistent with an intestinal mucosal origin. In patients with donor T cell macrochimerism, the allografts had high GvH to HvG T cell clonal ratios.

Taken with the paper, the label for time point translates to: cells obtained before transplantation from donor or recipient. CD3+CD4+ and CD3+CD8+ populations were FACS-sorted from unstimulated pre-transplant donor and recipient cells taken from spleen or lymph nodes. Concerning this clone: What this receptor recognizes is not known. Per-base qualities were not stored, and no clone one base away is much larger.

Unmatched junction bases come to 4, with V trimmed by 2 bases and J by 2 bases. Measured from the cysteine to the phenylalanine, the CDR3 is 15 residues long. Of all the DNA, just the CDR3 is kept, 45 bases in frame from base 1. CDR1 and CDR2 (MNHEY, SMNVEV) derive from the germline V gene (reference sequence). Libraries came from the immunoSEQ multiplex PCR assay. For most patients, genomic DNA was isolated with the Qiagen DNeasy Blood and Tissue Kit and sent frozen to Adaptive Biotechnologies for TCR sequencing. For most patients, high-throughput TCR-beta CDR3 sequencing of genomic DNA was performed by Adaptive Biotechnologies. For the original study's pipeline: TCR sequencing data for around 20 patients were retrieved from Adaptive's ImmunoSEQ software; a few other patients were processed with MiXCR and VDJtools. CD4 versus CD8 sorting errors were corrected by removing sequences found in both subsets at a frequency ratio below 5:1. CDR3 nucleotide sequences shared between donor and recipient were removed because their origin could not be assigned. To count as alloreactive, a clone needed at least 2-fold expansion over unstimulated cells and a minimum CFSE-low frequency of 0.002% (template counts) or 0.001% (read counts). A clone was considered mappable if detected in the sequenced pre-transplant spleen, lymph node, or MLR CFSE-low populations of the donor or recipient. The cumulative frequency of alloreactive clones was calculated as a percentage of all sequences, weighted by copy number. TCRdb holds this immuneACCESS table with in-frame rearrangements only. Some clones are missing; in checked studies, unresolved V genes explain under half, and the rest has no known cause. Clone size and V and J calls were adopted from that table, with D and trimming inferred from the DNA. Across this sample there are about 120,000 clones, with about 92% seen only once. Together, the top ten hold about 0.2% of the sample.

The chain links TRBV27 with TRBJ2-3; 7 of the junction bases match TRBD1. The starting material was unstimulated CD4+ T cells sorted from spleen or lymph node cells, obtained before transplant. This TCR was sampled from a human donor who was the organ donor for an intestinal transplant. The bases read TGTGCCAGCAGTTTAGGGACAGCACTCACAGATACGCAGTATTTT. This sequence encodes CASSLGTALTDTQYF.